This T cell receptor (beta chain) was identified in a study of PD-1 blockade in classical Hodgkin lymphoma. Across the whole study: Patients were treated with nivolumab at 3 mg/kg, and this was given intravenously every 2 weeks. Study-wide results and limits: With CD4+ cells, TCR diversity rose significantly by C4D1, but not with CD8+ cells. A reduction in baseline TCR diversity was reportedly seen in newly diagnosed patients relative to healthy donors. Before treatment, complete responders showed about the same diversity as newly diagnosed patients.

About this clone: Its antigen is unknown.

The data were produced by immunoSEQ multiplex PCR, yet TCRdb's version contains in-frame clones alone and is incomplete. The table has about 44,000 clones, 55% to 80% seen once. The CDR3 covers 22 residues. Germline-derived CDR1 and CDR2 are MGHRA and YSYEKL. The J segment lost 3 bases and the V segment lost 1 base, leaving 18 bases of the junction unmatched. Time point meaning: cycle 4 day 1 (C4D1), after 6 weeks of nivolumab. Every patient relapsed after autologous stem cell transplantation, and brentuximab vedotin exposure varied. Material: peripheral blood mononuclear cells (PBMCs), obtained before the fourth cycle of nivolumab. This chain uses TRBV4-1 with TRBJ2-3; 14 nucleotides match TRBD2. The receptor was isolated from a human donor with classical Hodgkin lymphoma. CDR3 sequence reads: CASSQGGPGQRLAGGPTDTQYF. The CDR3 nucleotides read TGCGCCAGCAGCCAAGGCGGTCCGGGACAGAGACTAGCGGGAGGGCCGACAGATACGCAGTATTTT.